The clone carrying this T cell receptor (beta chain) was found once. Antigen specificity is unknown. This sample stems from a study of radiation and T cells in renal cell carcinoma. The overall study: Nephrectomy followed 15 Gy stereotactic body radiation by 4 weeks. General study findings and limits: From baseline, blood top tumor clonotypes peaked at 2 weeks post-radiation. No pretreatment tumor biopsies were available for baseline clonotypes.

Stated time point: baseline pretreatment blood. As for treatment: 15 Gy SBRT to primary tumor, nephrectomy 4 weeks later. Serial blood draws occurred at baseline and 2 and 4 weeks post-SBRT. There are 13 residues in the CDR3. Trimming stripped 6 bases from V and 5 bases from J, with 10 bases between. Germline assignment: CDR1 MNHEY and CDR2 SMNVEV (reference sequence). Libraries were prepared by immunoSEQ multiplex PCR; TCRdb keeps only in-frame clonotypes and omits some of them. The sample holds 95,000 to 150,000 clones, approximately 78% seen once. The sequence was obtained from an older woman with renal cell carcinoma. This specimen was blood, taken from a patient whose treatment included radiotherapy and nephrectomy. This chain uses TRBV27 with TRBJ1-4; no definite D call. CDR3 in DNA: TGTGCCAGCAGAAAACGCGGGAATGAAAAACTGTTTTTT. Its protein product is CASRKRGNEKLFF.